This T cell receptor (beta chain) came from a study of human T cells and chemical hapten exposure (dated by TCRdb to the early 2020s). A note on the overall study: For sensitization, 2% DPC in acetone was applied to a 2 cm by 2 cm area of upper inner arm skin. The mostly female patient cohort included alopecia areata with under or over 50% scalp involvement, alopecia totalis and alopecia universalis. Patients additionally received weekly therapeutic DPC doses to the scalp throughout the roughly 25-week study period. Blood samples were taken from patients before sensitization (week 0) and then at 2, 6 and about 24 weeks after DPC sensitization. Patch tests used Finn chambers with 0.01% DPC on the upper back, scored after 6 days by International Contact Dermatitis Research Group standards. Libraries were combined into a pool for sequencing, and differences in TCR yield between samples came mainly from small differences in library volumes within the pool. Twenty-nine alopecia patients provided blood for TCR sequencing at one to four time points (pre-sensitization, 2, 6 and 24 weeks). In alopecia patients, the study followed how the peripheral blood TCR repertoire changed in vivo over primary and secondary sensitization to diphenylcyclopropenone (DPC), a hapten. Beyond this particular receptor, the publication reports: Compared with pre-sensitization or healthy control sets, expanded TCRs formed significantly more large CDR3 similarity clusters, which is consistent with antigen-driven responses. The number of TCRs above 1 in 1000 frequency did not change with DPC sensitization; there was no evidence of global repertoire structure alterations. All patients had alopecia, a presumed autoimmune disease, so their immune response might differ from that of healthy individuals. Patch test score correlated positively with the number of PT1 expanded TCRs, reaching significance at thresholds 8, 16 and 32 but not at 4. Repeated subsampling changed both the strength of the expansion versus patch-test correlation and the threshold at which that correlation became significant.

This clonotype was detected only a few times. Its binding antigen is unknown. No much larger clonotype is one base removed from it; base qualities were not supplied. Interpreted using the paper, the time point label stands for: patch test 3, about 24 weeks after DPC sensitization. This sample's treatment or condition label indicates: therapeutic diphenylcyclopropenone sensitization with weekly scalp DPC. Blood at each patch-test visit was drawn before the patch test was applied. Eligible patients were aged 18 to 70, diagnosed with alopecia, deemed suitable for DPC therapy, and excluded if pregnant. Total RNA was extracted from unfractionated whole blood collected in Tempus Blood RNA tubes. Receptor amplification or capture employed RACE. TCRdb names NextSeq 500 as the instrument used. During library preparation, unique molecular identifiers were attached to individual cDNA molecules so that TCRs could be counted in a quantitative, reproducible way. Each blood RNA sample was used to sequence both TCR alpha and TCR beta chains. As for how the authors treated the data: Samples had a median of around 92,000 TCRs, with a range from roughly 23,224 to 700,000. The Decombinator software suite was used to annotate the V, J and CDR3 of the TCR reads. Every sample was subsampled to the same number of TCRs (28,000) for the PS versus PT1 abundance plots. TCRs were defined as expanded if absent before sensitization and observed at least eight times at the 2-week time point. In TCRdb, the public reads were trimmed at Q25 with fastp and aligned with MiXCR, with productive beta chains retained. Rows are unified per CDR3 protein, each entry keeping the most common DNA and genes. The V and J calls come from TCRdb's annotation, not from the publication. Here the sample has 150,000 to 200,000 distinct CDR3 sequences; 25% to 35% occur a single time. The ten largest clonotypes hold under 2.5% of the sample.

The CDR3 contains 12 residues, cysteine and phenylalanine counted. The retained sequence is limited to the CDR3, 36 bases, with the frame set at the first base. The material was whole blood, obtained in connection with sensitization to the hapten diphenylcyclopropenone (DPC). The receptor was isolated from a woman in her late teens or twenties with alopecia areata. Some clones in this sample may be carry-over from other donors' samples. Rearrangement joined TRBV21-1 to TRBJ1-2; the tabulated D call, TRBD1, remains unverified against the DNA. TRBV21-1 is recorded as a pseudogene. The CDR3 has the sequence CASMGVNYGYTF. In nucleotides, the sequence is TGTGCCAGCATGGGCGTAAACTATGGCTACACCTTC.